Described below is a single TCR beta chain sequence and its context. This CDR3 is 16 amino acids long. The germline gives CDR1 SGHRS, CDR2 YFSETQ. V lost 0 bases to trimming and J lost 0 bases; unmatched junction nucleotides: 5. Profiled with immunoSEQ multiplex PCR; TCRdb holds only in-frame clones, not every one. This sample has about 170,000 clones; 90% occur once, and the top ten carry 0.5% to 0.6%. These data originate in a study of blood T cell repertoires in COVID-19. The clonotype comes from a man aged 45-65 years with acute or convalescent COVID-19. The chain combines TRBV5-1 with TRBJ1-1, with TRBD1 matching 7 bases. Specimen: peripheral blood. The CDR3, as DNA: TGCGCCAGCAGCTTGGGGACAGGAAACATGAACACTGAAGCTTTCTTT. Translation gives CASSLGTGNMNTEAFF.